These 25 T cell receptor beta chains came from one sample sequenced in a study of cytomegalovirus exposure and HLA in healthy donors. Primers included in the PCR were 60 Vbeta and 13 Jbeta primers. Assay used: immunoSEQ multiplex PCR; TCRdb lists only in-frame clones, some missing. The data contain roughly 150,000 clones, 84% of them singletons. Sequenced material: PBMCs. These receptors came from a man aged 25-45 years in good health and CMV-seronegative.

The chain combines TRBV10-3 with TRBJ2-1; 10 bases match TRBD2. Per germline, CDR1 ENHRY and CDR2 SYGVKD. CDR3 length equals 15 residues. The junction had 5 bases not matched to a gene; V was cut back by 7 bases and J by 2 bases. As DNA, the CDR3 is TGTGCCATCAAGCCTAGCGGGGGCACCTACAATGAGCAGTTCTTC. It yields the protein CAIKPSGGTYNEQFF.

V is TRBV9 and J is TRBJ1-1; D perhaps matches TRBD1 (6 bases). Trimming cost V 1 base and J 7 bases, with 17 bases left between them. CDR1 is SGDLS, CDR2 YYNGEE, per germline. The CDR3 length is 15 residues. The chain's CDR3 is CASSVLGAGLGEAFF. In DNA form, the CDR3 reads TGTGCCAGCAGCGTACTGGGGGCAGGTCTCGGTGAAGCTTTCTTT.

This chain uses TRBV16 with TRBJ2-1; 12 bases align to TRBD1. The CDR3 sequence is 16 residues long. The V gene's germline CDR1 is KGHSY and CDR2 FQNENV. J gave up 8 bases and V 0 bases, and 5 bases lay outside the gene matches. CDR3 loop: CASSQSGTGGIYEQFF. CDR3 DNA sequence: TGTGCCAGCAGCCAATCCGGGACAGGGGGCATCTATGAGCAGTTCTTC.

The V call is TRBV10-3, the J call TRBJ1-2; tentatively, D is TRBD1 (5 bases). The V gene's germline CDR1 is ENHRY and CDR2 SYGVKD. The CDR3 runs to 15 residues. Trimming stripped 2 bases from V and 4 bases from J, with 14 bases between. The CDR3: CAISEGPGRGYGYTF. CDR3 DNA sequence: TGTGCCATCAGTGAGGGTCCAGGGCGAGGCTATGGCTACACCTTC.

The chain is built from TRBV2 and TRBJ2-5; weak D call: TRBD1 (5 bases). Looked up from germline, CDR1 is SNHLY and CDR2 is FYNNEI. V gave up 6 bases and J gave up 6 bases, with 14 bases separating them. There are 13 residues in the CDR3. CDR3 in amino acids: CASSLGGAQTQYF. The DNA for the CDR3 is TGTGCCAGCAGCCTTGGTGGGGCACAGACCCAGTACTTC.

The genes are TRBV7-9 and TRBJ1-1; 7 bases match TRBD1. J gave up 1 base and V 5 bases, and 16 bases lay outside the gene matches. CDR3 length: 18 residues. Germline CDR1 and CDR2: SEHNR and FQNEAQ (reference sequence). This chain's CDR3 is CASSTDFRDSNQNTEAFF. The CDR3 DNA is TGTGCCAGCAGCACTGACTTCCGGGACAGTAACCAGAACACTGAAGCTTTCTTT.

The rearrangement joins TRBV6-6 to TRBJ1-5; D ambiguous. The CDR3 spans 14 residues. Germline CDR1 MNHNY, CDR2 SVGAGI (reference sequence). V dropped 2 bases and J dropped 1 base, with 6 bases sitting between them. The CDR3 DNA sequence: TGTGCCAGCAGTTACGGGCAGAGCAATCAGCCCCAGCATTTT. This codes for CASSYGQSNQPQHF.

The V and J genes are TRBV4-1 and TRBJ2-4; 9 bases agree with TRBD1. Germline CDR1 MGHRA, CDR2 YSYEKL. This CDR3 is built from 13 residues. V gave up 6 bases and J gave up 8 bases; unmatched junction bases: 5. The CDR3: CASRRTGVDIQYF. The DNA for the CDR3 is TGCGCCAGCAGGCGGACAGGGGTAGACATTCAGTACTTC.

This chain connects TRBV27 to TRBJ2-2; weak D call: TRBD2 (5 bases). This CDR3 is built from 14 residues. V was pared by 3 bases and J by 5 bases, with 10 bases between. Germline CDR1 and CDR2: MNHEY and SMNVEV (reference sequence). The CDR3 reads CASSFYGVTGELFF. For the CDR3, the DNA is TGTGCCAGCAGTTTTTACGGGGTTACCGGGGAGCTGTTTTTT.

This sequence joins TRBV7-6 and TRBJ2-3, with D unresolved. V shed 1 base and J shed 0 bases, with 11 bases lying between them. Germline values: CDR1 SGHVS, CDR2 FNYEAQ. This CDR3 is built from 16 residues. The CDR3 coding sequence is TGTGCCAGCAGCTTAGTGAGCTGGTCTAGCACAGATACGCAGTATTTT. Translated: CASSLVSWSSTDTQYF.

The chain couples TRBV28 to TRBJ2-6; the match to TRBD1 covers 7 bases. The CDR3 is 17 amino acids. The V gene's germline CDR1 is MDHEN and CDR2 SYDVKM. The V gene end was trimmed by 4 bases and the J gene end by 3 bases; junction bases not matched to a gene: 9. The CDR3 sequence is CASSSLGGSLGANVLTF. DNA for the CDR3: TGTGCCAGCAGTTCATTAGGGGGCAGTCTTGGGGCCAACGTCCTGACTTTC.

The chain uses TRBV6-1 and TRBJ1-3; D not resolved. Trimming took 7 bases from V and 2 from J, leaving 12 bases between them. This CDR3 comprises 14 residues. In germline, CDR1 is MNHNS, CDR2 SASEGT. CDR3 protein: CASKPNRAGNTIYF. The CDR3 nucleotides read TGTGCCAGCAAACCTAACCGCGCTGGAAACACCATATATTTT.

V and J are TRBV18 and TRBJ1-5; D perhaps matches TRBD1 (5 bases). V was clipped by 2 bases and J by 5 bases, with 19 bases between them. CDR1 and CDR2 (germline): KGHSH, LQKENI. The CDR3 loop spans 17 amino acids. CDR3: CASSPVTGTSYYQPQHF. The CDR3 region has the DNA TGTGCCAGCTCACCAGTAACCGGGACTTCGTACTATCAGCCCCAGCATTTT.

The chain couples TRBV10-2 to TRBJ2-2; 7 positions match TRBD2. The CDR3 spans 15 residues. CDR1 and CDR2 from the germline V gene are WSHSY and SAAADI. V trimming: 6 bases; J trimming: 6 bases; junction bases outside the gene matches: 10. The CDR3 loop is CASREPLGRAGELFF. CDR3 bases: TGCGCCAGCAGGGAGCCCCTGGGGAGGGCCGGGGAGCTGTTTTTT.

The chain recombines TRBV2 with TRBJ2-5, with D possibly TRBD1 on 5 matching bases. Deletions cut 6 bases from V and 1 base from J, with 15 bases between. The CDR3 covers 15 residues. Germline V gene data show CDR1 as SNHLY and CDR2 as FYNNEI. The CDR3 DNA is TGTGCCAGCAGCCCCAGGGCGCGTGCCCAAGAGACCCAGTACTTC. Translating gives CASSPRARAQETQYF.

V gene TRBV7-6 combines with J gene TRBJ2-7; D unresolved. Trimming removed 0 bases at V and 0 bases at J, with 27 bases between. The CDR3 contains 21 residues. CDR1 and CDR2 (germline): SGHVS, FNYEAQ. The CDR3 DNA reads as TGTGCCAGCAGCTTAGCGTCAGCCCCGGAGTCCTATAAAACCCACTCCTACGAGCAGTACTTC. As protein: CASSLASAPESYKTHSYEQYF.

The rearrangement joins TRBV30 to TRBJ2-3; D gene unclear. Germline V gene lookup returns CDR1 GTSNPN and CDR2 SVGIG (reference sequence). This CDR3 is 11 amino acids long. V was clipped by 5 bases and J by 4 bases, with 7 bases between them. In DNA, the CDR3 is TGTGCCTGGCGAGTATCAGATACGCAGTATTTT. Amino acid sequence: CAWRVSDTQYF. The full variable domain, with the rest looked up from reference TRBV30 and TRBJ2-3, is SQTIHQWPATLVQPVGSPLSLECTVEGTSNPNLYWYRQAAGRGLQLLFYSVGIGQISSEVPQNLSASRPQDRQFILSSKKLLLSDSGFYLCAWRVSDTQYFGPGTRLTVL.

This chain connects TRBV9 to TRBJ2-1; possibly TRBD1 for D (6 bases). Germline CDR1 is SGDLS and CDR2 is YYNGEE. The CDR3 has 11 amino acids. Trimming cost V 0 bases and J 15 bases, with 10 bases left between them. In nucleotides, the CDR3 is TGTGCCAGCAGCGTAGGTACAGGGTTGTTCTTC. Its translation is CASSVGTGLFF.

As concerns this clone: The junction differs from germline at one of its ends, possibly a read error. This chain joins TRBV7-9 and TRBJ1-1, with D possibly TRBD1 on 6 matching bases. Germline loops: CDR1 SEHNR, CDR2 FQNEAQ (reference sequence). The CDR3 runs 15 residues. The CDR3 nucleotides read TGTTCCAGCAGCTTAGCAGGGGCTGGGAACACTGAAGCTTTCTTT. It is translated as CSSSLAGAGNTEAFF.

The gene calls are TRBV12-5 and TRBJ2-6; 7 positions match TRBD2. CDR1 is LGHNT, CDR2 FRNRAP, per germline. J lost 1 base, V lost 2 bases, and 8 bases had no gene match. This CDR3 is built from 18 residues. The CDR3 nucleotides read TGTGCTAGTGGTTTGAGCGGGAAACAGGAGTCTGGGGCCAACGTCCTGACTTTC. Translated: CASGLSGKQESGANVLTF.

The genes are TRBV7-6 and TRBJ2-2; TRBD2 aligns across 9 bases. Germline V gene lookup returns CDR1 SGHVS and CDR2 FNYEAQ. The CDR3 length is 16 residues. The V gene end was trimmed by 8 bases and the J gene end by 5 bases; junction bases not matched to a gene: 12. CDR3 in amino acids: CASPGGLAGRTGELFF. The CDR3 DNA reads as TGTGCCAGCCCGGGAGGGCTAGCGGGAAGGACCGGGGAGCTGTTTTTT.

The count of this clone is one. The J gene is TRBJ2-2, the V gene TRBV6-1, with no clear D. The CDR3 sequence is 15 residues long. CDR1 and CDR2 from the germline V gene are MNHNS and SASEGT. V was clipped by 7 bases and J by 1 base, with 13 bases between them. CDR3 in DNA: TGTGCCAGCACCCGCGGCGCACGGAACACCGGGGAGCTGTTTTTT. It translates to CASTRGARNTGELFF.

This chain joins TRBV20-1 and TRBJ1-6, with D possibly TRBD1 on 6 matching bases. The CDR3 covers 11 residues. CDR1 DFQATT and CDR2 SNEGSKA come from the germline V gene (reference sequence). V was shortened by 5 bases and J by 13 bases, with 12 bases between the two germline ends. Here the CDR3 reads CSAQQGIPLHF. The CDR3 nucleotides are TGCAGTGCTCAACAGGGTATCCCCCTCCACTTT.

The chain is built from TRBV6-4 and TRBJ2-1, with 10 bases lining up with TRBD2. Trimming removed 3 bases from V and 4 bases from J; junction bases left unmatched: 6. Per germline, CDR1 MRHNA and CDR2 SNTAGT. This CDR3 is built from 16 residues. This CDR3 is CASSEGTSGDYNEQFF. CDR3 DNA sequence: TGTGCCAGCAGTGAGGGAACTAGCGGGGATTACAATGAGCAGTTCTTC.

This chain uses TRBV5-5 with TRBJ2-7; no reliable D call. The CDR3 is 17 amino acids. V lost 3 bases, J lost 4 bases, and 23 bases lay in between. Looked up from germline, CDR1 is SGHKS and CDR2 is YYEKEE (reference sequence). The CDR3 here is CASSSGSQRKTVYEQYF. The CDR3 coding sequence is TGTGCCAGCAGCTCCGGGTCACAACGCAAGACCGTTTACGAGCAGTACTTC. Based on the CDR3 plus reference TRBV5-5 and TRBJ2-7, the full variable domain is DAGVTQSPTHLIKTRGQQVTLRCSPISGHKSVSWYQQVLGQGPQFIFQYYEKEERGRGNFPDRFSARQFPNYSSELNVNALLLGDSALYLCASSSGSQRKTVYEQYFGPGTRLTVT.